One and the same sample provided the 10 T cell receptor beta chains below, sequenced in a study of blood T cell repertoires in COVID-19. TCRdb's copy holds only in-frame clones and misses some; the assay was immunoSEQ multiplex PCR. Of about 42,000 clones in the sample, around 82% are singletons; the top ten hold roughly a quarter. The specimen was peripheral blood. Receptors were obtained from a man older than 75 with acute or convalescent COVID-19.

The chain recombines TRBV11-2 with TRBJ2-1; 8 nucleotides match TRBD2. The CDR3 is made up of 15 amino acids. V shed 1 base, J shed 7 bases, and the junction held 6 bases outside the gene matches. Germline V lookup: CDR1 SGHAT, CDR2 FQNNGV. The CDR3 DNA reads TGTGCCAGCAGCTTAGGGGGTAGCGGGACGAATGAGCAGTTCTTC. This encodes CASSLGGSGTNEQFF.

The sample holds one count of this clone. The genes are TRBV28 and TRBJ2-3; D is possibly TRBD1 (6 bases). The germline V gene has CDR1 MDHEN and CDR2 SYDVKM. The germline V and J ends were trimmed by 6 bases and 4 bases, with 20 bases remaining between them. This CDR3 has 16 amino acids. The CDR3 nucleotides are TGTGCCAGCAGCCCGCGGACAGCCATAGTCGCAGATACGCAGTATTTT. It translates to CASSPRTAIVADTQYF.

The genes are TRBV21-1 and TRBJ2-1; whether TRBD2, the table's D call, matches the DNA was not checked. TRBV21-1 is a known pseudogene. This CDR3 is 16 amino acids long. The CDR3 spells CASSKKPGDGRDEQFF. The CDR3 DNA reads as TGTGCCAGCAGCAAGAAACCGGGAGACGGTCGGGATGAGCAGTTCTTC.

The V call is TRBV25-1, the J call TRBJ2-2; 7 positions match TRBD2. CDR1 is MGHDK and CDR2 is SYGVNS in the germline V gene. The CDR3 runs to 15 residues. J lost 5 bases, V lost 4 bases, and 7 bases had no gene match. The CDR3 sequence: CASSVAGVGTGELFF. The CDR3 DNA reads TGTGCCAGCAGTGTGGCGGGAGTAGGAACCGGGGAGCTGTTTTTT.

This rearrangement joins TRBV28 to TRBJ1-5; tentatively, D is TRBD1 (5 bases). The CDR3 loop spans 14 amino acids. The V gene lost 5 bases and the J gene lost 0 bases, with 8 bases spanning the gap. The germline gives CDR1 MDHEN, CDR2 SYDVKM. The DNA for the CDR3 is TGTGCCAGCAGTGGGGGGGATAGCAATCAGCCCCAGCATTTT. It specifies CASSGGDSNQPQHF.

The chain recombines TRBV21-1 with TRBJ2-1; TRBD2, as called in the table, went unchecked against the DNA. TRBV21-1 is marked as a pseudogene. This CDR3 has 17 residues. CDR3 sequence (DNA): TGTGCCAGCAGCAAATTCTCGCCACTAGCGGCAAACAATGAGCAGTTCTTC. Translated, it gives CASSKFSPLAANNEQFF.

The V and J genes are TRBV4-1 and TRBJ2-2, with D maybe TRBD1 (5 bases). The CDR3 runs 16 residues. The V and J ends lost 0 bases and 3 bases respectively, with 11 bases between them. Germline loops: CDR1 MGHRA, CDR2 YSYEKL. The CDR3, as DNA: TGCGCCAGCAGCCAAGAATTCAGGGTGGACACCGGGGAGCTGTTTTTT. It codes for CASSQEFRVDTGELFF.

This clone was recorded once. This chain connects TRBV9 to TRBJ2-1, with D possibly matching TRBD2 (6 bases). Per the germline V gene, CDR1 is SGDLS and CDR2 is YYNGEE. The V end was cut by 4 bases, the J end by 6 bases, with 17 bases between. CDR3 length: 15 residues. CDR3 nucleotides: TGTGCCAGCAGCCCCGTTGCGACTAGATTCAATGAGCAGTTCTTC. Its translation is CASSPVATRFNEQFF.

The chain employs TRBV5-8 and TRBJ1-2; 8 nucleotides line up with TRBD1. The germline V gene encodes CDR1 SGHTS and CDR2 YDEGEE. This CDR3 contains 14 residues. The J segment lost 4 bases and the V segment lost 4 bases, leaving 6 bases of the junction unmatched. The CDR3 reads CASSPGDRGYGYTF. CDR3 in DNA: TGTGCCAGCAGCCCCGGAGACAGGGGCTATGGCTACACCTTC.

The chain carries TRBV18 and TRBJ2-7; D is perhaps TRBD1 (5 bases). Germline lookup yields CDR1 KGHSH and CDR2 LQKENI. The CDR3 covers 13 residues. Between the trimmed V and J ends, which lost 3 bases and 5 bases, there was a span of 11 bases. CDR3 protein: CASSPRVDNEQYF. The CDR3 DNA reads as TGTGCCAGCTCACCCAGGGTAGACAACGAGCAGTACTTC.